The clone carrying this T cell receptor beta chain was seen many times. One entry per CDR3 protein, called by TCRdb with MiXCR from the RT-PCR reads. The repertoire has 87,000 or so distinct CDR3 sequences, 5% of them found once; the top ten carry 2% to 3%. V gave up 2 bases and J gave up 8 bases; unmatched junction bases: 10. The CDR3 contains 16 residues. Germline CDR1 is SGHRS and CDR2 is YFSETQ. This entry comes from a study of patients and donors after allogeneic stem cell transplantation. This TCR was sampled from a human donor who was either an allogeneic HSCT recipient or a stem cell or donor lymphocyte infusion donor (not recorded which). It is not recorded whose cells these are; they may come from a transplant donor. Sequencing was carried out using blood, either unsorted or a sorted T cell fraction (not recorded which). The gene calls are TRBV5-1 and TRBJ2-1; TRBD2 matches 10 bases. The CDR3 spells CASSFFASGGGDEQFF. For the CDR3, the DNA is TGCGCCAGCAGCTTCTTCGCTAGCGGGGGAGGGGATGAGCAGTTCTTC. The entire variable domain, with the rest obtained from reference TRBV5-1 and TRBJ2-1, is as follows: KAGVTQTPRYLIKTRGQQVTLSCSPISGHRSVSWYQQTPGQGLQFLFEYFSETQRNKGNFPGRFSGRQFSNSRSEMNVSTLELGDSALYLCASSFFASGGGDEQFFGPGTRLTVL.